This T cell receptor beta chain emerged from a study of blood T cell repertoires in COVID-19. About the research overall: The cDNA or gDNA used as material had been derived from T cells, B-cell-depleted T cells, or PBMCs.

Original processing methods: Estimates of nucleated cell counts were drawn from the amplification of reference gene primers. Only in-frame clones appear in the TCRdb table, and some are missing; sequencing was by immunoSEQ multiplex PCR. From that table come the V and J calls and clone size; the DNA was used to work out D and trimming. This sample has some 90,000 clones; around 89% occur once, and the top ten carry less than 3%. Germline V gene lookup returns CDR1 SGHVS and CDR2 FQNEAQ. Trimming at V came to 1 base and at J to 1 base, leaving 8 bases not matched to a gene. The CDR3 covers 18 residues.

The sequenced material came from peripheral blood. The TCR comes from a man aged 45-65 years with COVID-19, enrolled during active disease. J is TRBJ2-3 and V is TRBV7-8; TRBD2 aligns across 10 bases. The CDR3 reads CASSLERRLAGGTDTQYF. CDR3 nucleotide sequence: TGTGCCAGCAGCTTAGAGCGTCGTCTAGCGGGGGGCACAGATACGCAGTATTTT.